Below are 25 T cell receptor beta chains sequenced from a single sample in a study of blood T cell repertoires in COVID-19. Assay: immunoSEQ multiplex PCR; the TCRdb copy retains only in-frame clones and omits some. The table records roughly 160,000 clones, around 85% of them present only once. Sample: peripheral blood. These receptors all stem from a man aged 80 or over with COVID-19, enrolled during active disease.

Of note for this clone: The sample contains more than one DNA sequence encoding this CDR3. CDR3 region: CSVERNTEAFF. The CDR3 DNA is TGCAGCGTTGAGAGGAACACTGAAGCTTTCTTT. The chain couples TRBV29-1 to TRBJ1-1, with D uncertain. Trimming removed 3 bases at V and 1 base at J, with 3 bases between. Germline V CDR1 and CDR2: SQVTM, ANQGSEA. This CDR3 has 11 residues.

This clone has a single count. The CDR3: CASSPRDGGNTEAFF. CDR3 in DNA: TGTGCCAGCAGCCCCCGGGACGGGGGGAACACTGAAGCTTTCTTT. V usage is TRBV2 and J usage is TRBJ1-1; TRBD1 is a possible D gene (5 bases). The germline gives CDR1 SNHLY, CDR2 FYNNEI. The CDR3 totals 15 residues. The ends were cut back, 6 bases at V and 1 base at J, with 15 bases in the middle.

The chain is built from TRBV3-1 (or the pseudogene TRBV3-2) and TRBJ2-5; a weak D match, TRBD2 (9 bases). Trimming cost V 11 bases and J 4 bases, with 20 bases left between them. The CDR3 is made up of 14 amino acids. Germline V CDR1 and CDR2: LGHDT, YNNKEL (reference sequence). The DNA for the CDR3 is TGTGCCGCAGGGGGCGGGGGGGCCGCAGAGACCCAGTACTTC. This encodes CAAGGGGAAETQYF.

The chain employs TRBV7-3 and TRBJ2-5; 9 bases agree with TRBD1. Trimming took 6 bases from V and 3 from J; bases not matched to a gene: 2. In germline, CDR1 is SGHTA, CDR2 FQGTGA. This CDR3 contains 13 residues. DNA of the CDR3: TGTGCCAGCAGTCGGACAGGGGAAGAGACCCAGTACTTC. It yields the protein CASSRTGEETQYF. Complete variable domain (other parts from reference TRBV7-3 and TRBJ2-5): GAGVSQTPSNKVTEKGKYVELRCDPISGHTALYWYRQSLGQGPEFLIYFQGTGAADDSGLPNDRFFAVRPEGSVSTLKIQRTERGDSAVYLCASSRTGEETQYFGPGTRLLVL.

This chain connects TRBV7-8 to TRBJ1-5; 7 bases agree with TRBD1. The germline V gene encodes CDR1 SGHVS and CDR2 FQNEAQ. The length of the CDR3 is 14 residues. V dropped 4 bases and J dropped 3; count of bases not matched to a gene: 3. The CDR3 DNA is TGTGCCAGCAGCTCCGGGACAGCCAATCAGCCCCAGCATTTT. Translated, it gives CASSSGTANQPQHF. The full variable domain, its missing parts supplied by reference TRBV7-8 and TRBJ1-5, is GAGVSQSPRYKVAKRGQDVALRCDPISGHVSLFWYQQALGQGPEFLTYFQNEAQLDKSGLPSDRFFAERPEGSVSTLKIQRTQQEDSAVYLCASSSGTANQPQHFGDGTRLSIL.

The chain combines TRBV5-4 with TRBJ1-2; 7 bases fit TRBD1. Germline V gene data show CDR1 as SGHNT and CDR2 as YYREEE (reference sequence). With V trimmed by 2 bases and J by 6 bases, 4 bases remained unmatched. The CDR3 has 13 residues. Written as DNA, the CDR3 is TGTGCCAGCAGCTTTTCACAGGGGAATGGCTACACCTTC. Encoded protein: CASSFSQGNGYTF. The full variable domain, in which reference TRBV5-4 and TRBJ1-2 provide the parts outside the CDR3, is ETGVTQSPTHLIKTRGQQVTLRCSSQSGHNTVSWYQQALGQGPQFIFQYYREEENGRGNFPPRFSGLQFPNYSSELNVNALELDDSALYLCASSFSQGNGYTFGSGTRLTVV.

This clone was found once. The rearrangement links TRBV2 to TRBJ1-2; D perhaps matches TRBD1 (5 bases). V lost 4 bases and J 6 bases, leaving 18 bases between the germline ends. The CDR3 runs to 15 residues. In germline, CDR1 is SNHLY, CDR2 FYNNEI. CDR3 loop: CASSVGQGRINGYTF. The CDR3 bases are TGTGCCAGCAGTGTAGGGCAGGGAAGGATAAATGGCTACACCTTC. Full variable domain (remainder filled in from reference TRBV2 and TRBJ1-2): EPEVTQTPSHQVTQMGQEVILRCVPISNHLYFYWYRQILGQKVEFLVSFYNNEISEKSEIFDDQFSVERPDGSNFTLKIRSTKLEDSAMYFCASSVGQGRINGYTFGSGTRLTVV.

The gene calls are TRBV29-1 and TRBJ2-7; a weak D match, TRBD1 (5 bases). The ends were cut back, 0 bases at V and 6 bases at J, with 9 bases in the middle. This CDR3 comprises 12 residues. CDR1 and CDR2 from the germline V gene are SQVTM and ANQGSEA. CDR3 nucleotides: TGCAGCGTTGAAGACAGGGTCTCCGAGCAGTACTTC. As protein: CSVEDRVSEQYF.

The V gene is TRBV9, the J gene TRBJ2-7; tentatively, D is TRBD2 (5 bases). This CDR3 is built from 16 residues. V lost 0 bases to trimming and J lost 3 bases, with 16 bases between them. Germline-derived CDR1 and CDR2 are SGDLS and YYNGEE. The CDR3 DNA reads TGTGCCAGCAGCGTAGGGATGCCTCCCGGAGGCTACGAGCAGTACTTC. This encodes CASSVGMPPGGYEQYF.

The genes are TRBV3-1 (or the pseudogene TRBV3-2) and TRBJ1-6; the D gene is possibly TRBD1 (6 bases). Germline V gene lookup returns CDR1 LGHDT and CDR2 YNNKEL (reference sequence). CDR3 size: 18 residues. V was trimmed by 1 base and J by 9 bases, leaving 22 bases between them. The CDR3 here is CASSQGGGRFSRGSPLHF. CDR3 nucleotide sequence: TGTGCCAGCAGCCAAGGAGGGGGTCGTTTTAGCAGGGGTTCACCCCTCCACTTT.

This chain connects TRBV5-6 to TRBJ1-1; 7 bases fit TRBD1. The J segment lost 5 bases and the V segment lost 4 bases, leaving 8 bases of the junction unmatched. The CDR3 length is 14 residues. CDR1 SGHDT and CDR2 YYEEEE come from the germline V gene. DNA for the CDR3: TGTGCCAGCAGCGACCTGACAGGGAGAACTGAAGCTTTCTTT. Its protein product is CASSDLTGRTEAFF.

CDR3 sequence: CASSVGGQGAYEQYF. CDR3 DNA sequence: TGTGCCAGCAGCGTAGGGGGACAGGGGGCCTACGAGCAGTACTTC. The gene calls are TRBV9 and TRBJ2-7; 11 positions agree with TRBD1. V shed 0 bases, J shed 2 bases, and the junction held 1 base outside the gene matches. The CDR3 consists of 15 residues. Looked up from germline, CDR1 is SGDLS and CDR2 is YYNGEE. Combining the CDR3 with reference TRBV9 and TRBJ2-7 gives the whole variable domain DSGVTQTPKHLITATGQRVTLRCSPRSGDLSVYWYQQSLDQGLQFLIQYYNGEERAKGNILERFSAQQFPDLHSELNLSSLELGDSALYFCASSVGGQGAYEQYFGPGTRLTVT.

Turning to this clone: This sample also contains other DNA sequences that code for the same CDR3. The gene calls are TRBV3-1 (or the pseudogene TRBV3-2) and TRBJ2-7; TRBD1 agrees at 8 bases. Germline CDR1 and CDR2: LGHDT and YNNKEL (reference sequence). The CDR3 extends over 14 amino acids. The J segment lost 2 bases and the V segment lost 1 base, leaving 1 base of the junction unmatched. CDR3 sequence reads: CASSQGTGPYEQYF. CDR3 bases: TGTGCCAGCAGCCAAGGGACAGGGCCCTACGAGCAGTACTTC.

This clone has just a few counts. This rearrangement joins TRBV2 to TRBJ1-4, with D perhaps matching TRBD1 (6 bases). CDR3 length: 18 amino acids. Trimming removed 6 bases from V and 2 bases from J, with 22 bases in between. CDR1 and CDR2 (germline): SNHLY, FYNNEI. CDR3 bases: TGTGCCAGCAGAACAGGGAGGGCTCTTTTAGGTACTAATGAAAAACTGTTTTTT. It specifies CASRTGRALLGTNEKLFF. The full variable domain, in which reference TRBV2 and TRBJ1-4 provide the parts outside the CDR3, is EPEVTQTPSHQVTQMGQEVILRCVPISNHLYFYWYRQILGQKVEFLVSFYNNEISEKSEIFDDQFSVERPDGSNFTLKIRSTKLEDSAMYFCASRTGRALLGTNEKLFFGSGTQLSVL.

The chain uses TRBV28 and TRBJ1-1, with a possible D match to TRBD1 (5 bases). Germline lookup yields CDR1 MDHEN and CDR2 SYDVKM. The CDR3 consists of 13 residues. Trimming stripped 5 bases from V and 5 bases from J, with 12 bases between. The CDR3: CASSPPGGTEAFF. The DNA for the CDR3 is TGTGCCAGCAGTCCCCCCGGGGGAACTGAAGCTTTCTTT. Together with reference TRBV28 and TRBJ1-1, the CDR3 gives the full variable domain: DVKVTQSSRYLVKRTGEKVFLECVQDMDHENMFWYRQDPGLGLRLIYFSYDVKMKEKGDIPEGYSVSREKKERFSLILESASTNQTSMYLCASSPPGGTEAFFGQGTRLTVV.

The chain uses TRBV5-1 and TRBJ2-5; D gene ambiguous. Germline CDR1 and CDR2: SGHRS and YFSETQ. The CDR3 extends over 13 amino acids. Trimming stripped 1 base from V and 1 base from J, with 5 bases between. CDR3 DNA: TGCGCCAGCAGCTTGAGTAGCCAAGAGACCCAGTACTTC. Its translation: CASSLSSQETQYF.

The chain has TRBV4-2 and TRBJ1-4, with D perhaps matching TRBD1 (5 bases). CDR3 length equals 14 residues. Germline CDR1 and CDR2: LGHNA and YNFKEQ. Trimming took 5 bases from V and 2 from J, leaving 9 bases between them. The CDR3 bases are TGTGCCAGCAGCACTCGACAGACTAATGAAAAACTGTTTTTT. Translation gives CASSTRQTNEKLFF.

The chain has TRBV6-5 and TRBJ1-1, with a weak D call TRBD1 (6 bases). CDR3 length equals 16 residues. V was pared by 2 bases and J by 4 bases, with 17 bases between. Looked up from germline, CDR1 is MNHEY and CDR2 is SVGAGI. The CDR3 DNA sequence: TGTGCCAGCAGTTACACCGGGACAACCGAGGGCACTGAAGCTTTCTTT. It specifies CASSYTGTTEGTEAFF.

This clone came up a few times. The CDR3 coding sequence is TGCGCCAGCAAAGATTCTCCTTCAAGCCGGGCCAAAAACATTCAGTACTTC. Amino acid sequence: CASKDSPSSRAKNIQYF. The rearrangement links TRBV5-1 to TRBJ2-4; D remains ambiguous. Germline V CDR1 and CDR2: SGHRS, YFSETQ. The V end lost 6 bases, the J end lost 1 base, and 20 bases lay between the germline ends. The CDR3 spans 17 residues. Based on the CDR3 plus reference TRBV5-1 and TRBJ2-4, the full variable domain is KAGVTQTPRYLIKTRGQQVTLSCSPISGHRSVSWYQQTPGQGLQFLFEYFSETQRNKGNFPGRFSGRQFSNSRSEMNVSTLELGDSALYLCASKDSPSSRAKNIQYFGAGTRLSVL.

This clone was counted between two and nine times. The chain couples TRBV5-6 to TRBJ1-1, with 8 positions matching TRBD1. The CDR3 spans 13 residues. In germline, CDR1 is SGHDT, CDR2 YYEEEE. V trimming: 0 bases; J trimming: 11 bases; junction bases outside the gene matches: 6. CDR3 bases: TGTGCCAGCAGCTTGGCCGGACAGGGAGGGGCTTTCTTT. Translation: CASSLAGQGGAFF.

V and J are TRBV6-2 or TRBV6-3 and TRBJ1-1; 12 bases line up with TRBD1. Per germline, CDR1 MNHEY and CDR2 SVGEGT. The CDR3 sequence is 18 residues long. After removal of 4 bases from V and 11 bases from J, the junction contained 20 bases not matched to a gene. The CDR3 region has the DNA TGTGCCAGCAGTTCCCCCCCGGGACAGGGGGCTGCCTGGCCTGGGGCTTTCTTT. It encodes CASSSPPGQGAAWPGAFF.

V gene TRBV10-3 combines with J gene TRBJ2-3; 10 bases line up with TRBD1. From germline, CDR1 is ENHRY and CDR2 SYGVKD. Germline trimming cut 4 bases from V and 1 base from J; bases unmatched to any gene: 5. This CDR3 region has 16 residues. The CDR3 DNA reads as TGTGCCATCAGTGGGGGACAGGGGTCGCGCACAGATACGCAGTATTTT. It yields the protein CAISGGQGSRTDTQYF.

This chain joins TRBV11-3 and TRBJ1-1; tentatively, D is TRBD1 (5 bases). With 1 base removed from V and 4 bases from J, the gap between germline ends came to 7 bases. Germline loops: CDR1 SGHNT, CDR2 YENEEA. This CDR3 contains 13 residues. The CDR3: CASSLGRGTEAFF. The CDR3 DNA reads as TGTGCCAGCAGCTTAGGGAGGGGCACTGAAGCTTTCTTT. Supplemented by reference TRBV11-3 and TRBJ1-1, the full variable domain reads EAGVVQSPRYKIIEKKQPVAFWCNPISGHNTLYWYLQNLGQGPELLIRYENEEAVDDSQLPKDRFSAERLKGVDSTLKIQPAELGDSAVYLCASSLGRGTEAFFGQGTRLTVV.

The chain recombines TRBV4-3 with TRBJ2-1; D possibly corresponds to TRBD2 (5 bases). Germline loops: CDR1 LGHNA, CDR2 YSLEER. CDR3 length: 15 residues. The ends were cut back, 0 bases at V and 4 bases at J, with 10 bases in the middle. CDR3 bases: TGCGCCAGCAGCCAAGAACTAGTCTTGTACAATGAGCAGTTCTTC. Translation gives CASSQELVLYNEQFF.

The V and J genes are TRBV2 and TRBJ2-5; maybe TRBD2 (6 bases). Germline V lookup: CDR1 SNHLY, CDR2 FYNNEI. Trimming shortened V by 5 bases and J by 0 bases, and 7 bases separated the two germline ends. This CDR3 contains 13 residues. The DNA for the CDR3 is TGTGCCAGCAGTCGGGACTACCAAGAGACCCAGTACTTC. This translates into CASSRDYQETQYF. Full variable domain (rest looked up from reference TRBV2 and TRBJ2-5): EPEVTQTPSHQVTQMGQEVILRCVPISNHLYFYWYRQILGQKVEFLVSFYNNEISEKSEIFDDQFSVERPDGSNFTLKIRSTKLEDSAMYFCASSRDYQETQYFGPGTRLLVL.